The 25 T cell receptor beta chains below come from one sample, sequenced in a study of shared clonotypes between healthy human individuals. Sequencing used immunoSEQ multiplex PCR; TCRdb keeps in-frame clones, though not all of them. The sample has approximately 2,300,000 clones; about nine tenths are singletons. Sequenced: naive CD4+ T cells from PBMCs. Indicated subset: CD45RA+ positively selected. These receptors were taken from a man younger than 30 in good health. Some clones in this sample may be carry-over from other donors' samples.

This clone was counted a single time. The J gene is TRBJ1-2, the V gene TRBV28; D gene ambiguous. Per germline, CDR1 MDHEN and CDR2 SYDVKM. V was clipped by 2 bases and J by 1 base, with 8 bases between them. The CDR3 spans 14 residues. CDR3 residues: CASSLELGNYGYTF. CDR3 nucleotide sequence: TGTGCCAGCAGTTTAGAGTTGGGTAACTATGGCTACACCTTC.

V and J are TRBV4-1 and TRBJ2-5, with 8 nucleotides matching TRBD1. The CDR3 covers 15 residues. V was clipped by 0 bases and J by 5 bases; unmatched bases: 5. Germline V lookup: CDR1 MGHRA, CDR2 YSYEKL. The DNA of the CDR3 is TGCGCCAGCAGCCAAGAAGGCAGGACAGGGGAGACCCAGTACTTC. This encodes CASSQEGRTGETQYF.

In the case of this clone: Different DNA sequences within this sample yield the same CDR3. The chain is built from TRBV6-1 and TRBJ2-1; 7 nucleotides agree with TRBD1. The junction had 6 bases not matched to a gene; V was cut back by 6 bases and J by 4 bases. CDR3 length: 14 residues. Germline-derived CDR1 and CDR2 are MNHNS and SASEGT. In DNA, the CDR3 is TGTGCCAGCAGGGCCGGGACAGCTTACAATGAGCAGTTCTTC. Protein product: CASRAGTAYNEQFF.

This chain uses TRBV4-1 with TRBJ1-4, with 9 positions matching TRBD1. Trimming cost V 4 bases and J 8 bases; bases outside gene matches: 8. Germline lookup yields CDR1 MGHRA and CDR2 YSYEKL. The CDR3 runs 15 residues. CDR3 sequence reads: CASSLSGTGYEKLFF. The CDR3 DNA follows: TGCGCCAGCAGCCTCTCCGGGACAGGGTACGAAAAACTGTTTTTT.

This chain connects TRBV6-6 to TRBJ1-2; perhaps TRBD1 as D (5 bases). V was shortened by 4 bases and J by 4 bases, with 13 bases between the two germline ends. CDR3 length equals 14 residues. CDR1 is MNHNY, CDR2 SVGAGI, per germline (reference sequence). The CDR3 DNA reads TGTGCCAGCAGTTTGCGAGGGGCCGCCTATGGCTACACCTTC. It specifies CASSLRGAAYGYTF.

The chain recombines TRBV4-2 with TRBJ2-5; tentatively, D is TRBD1 or TRBD2 (6 bases each). Trimming shortened V by 1 base and J by 3 bases, and 15 bases separated the two germline ends. The length of the CDR3 is 16 residues. Germline lookup yields CDR1 LGHNA and CDR2 YNFKEQ. CDR3 bases: TGTGCCAGCAGCCAAGGGGGGGCGGGTCCAGAAGAGACCCAGTACTTC. It codes for CASSQGGAGPEETQYF.

The chain has TRBV11-2 and TRBJ1-2, with TRBD1 identical over 7 bases. The CDR3 spans 13 residues. The germline CDR1 and CDR2 sequences are SGHAT and FQNNGV. Germline trimming cut 5 bases from V and 8 bases from J; bases unmatched to any gene: 8. CDR3 sequence (DNA): TGTGCCAGCAGCCGCGGACAGGAAGTGGGCTACACCTTC. This encodes CASSRGQEVGYTF.

This clone was detected only once. This sequence joins TRBV11-2 and TRBJ1-1, with D possibly TRBD1 on 5 matching bases. This CDR3 spans 15 amino acids. V lost 0 bases, J lost 4 bases, and 12 bases lay in between. Germline V gene sequence: CDR1 SGHAT, CDR2 FQNNGV. This chain's CDR3 is CASSLDVGRATEAFF. The CDR3 DNA follows: TGTGCCAGCAGCTTAGATGTTGGCAGGGCCACTGAAGCTTTCTTT.

A word on this clone: Distinct nucleotide sequences in the sample also encode this CDR3. CDR3 DNA: TGCAGCGTTGAATCAGGGGGAGAGACCCAGTACTTC. Its protein is CSVESGGETQYF. The chain recombines TRBV29-1 with TRBJ2-5, with 7 positions matching TRBD1. With 2 bases clipped from V and 4 bases from J, the junction kept 1 base outside the gene matches. Germline assignment: CDR1 SQVTM and CDR2 ANQGSEA. The CDR3 is 12 residues long.

The gene calls are TRBV4-1 and TRBJ1-4, with 7 bases lining up with TRBD1. This CDR3 contains 18 residues. Germline V gene lookup returns CDR1 MGHRA and CDR2 YSYEKL. V lost 0 bases, J lost 5 bases, and 12 bases stayed unmatched. CDR3 in DNA: TGCGCCAGCAGCCAAGATCTCCGTCCGGGACAGCTCAATGAAAAACTGTTTTTT. Its translation is CASSQDLRPGQLNEKLFF.

V is TRBV28 and J is TRBJ2-7; 8 bases are a match to TRBD1. V lost 3 bases, J lost 6 bases, and 13 bases stayed unmatched. The CDR3 sequence is 16 residues long. Per the germline V gene, CDR1 is MDHEN and CDR2 is SYDVKM. The CDR3 region is CASSLVPAGGKGEQYF. The CDR3 DNA reads TGTGCCAGCAGTTTGGTCCCGGCAGGGGGCAAGGGCGAGCAGTACTTC. The full variable domain, rest sourced from reference TRBV28 and TRBJ2-7, is DVKVTQSSRYLVKRTGEKVFLECVQDMDHENMFWYRQDPGLGLRLIYFSYDVKMKEKGDIPEGYSVSREKKERFSLILESASTNQTSMYLCASSLVPAGGKGEQYFGPGTRLTVT.

CDR3 in amino acids: CASSPRTAKVQYF. The DNA for the CDR3 is TGTGCCAGCAGCCCCAGGACAGCTAAAGTGCAGTACTTC. The chain carries TRBV7-9 and TRBJ2-7; weak D call: TRBD1 (6 bases). The CDR3 contains 13 residues. Trimming left V 5 bases short and J 9 bases short, with 17 bases between. Per germline, CDR1 SEHNR and CDR2 FQNEAQ (reference sequence).

This clone appeared once. The V call is TRBV5-8, the J call TRBJ1-1; weak D call: TRBD1 (6 bases). The CDR3 loop spans 16 amino acids. Trimming stripped 3 bases from V and 1 base from J, with 16 bases between. CDR1 is SGHTS and CDR2 is YDEGEE in the germline V gene. The CDR3 protein is CASSSLGQRENTEAFF. In DNA form, the CDR3 reads TGTGCCAGCAGCTCCCTAGGACAGCGAGAGAACACTGAAGCTTTCTTT.

The chain combines TRBV19 with TRBJ2-5, with 7 nucleotides matching TRBD1. The junction had 5 bases not matched to a gene; V was cut back by 3 bases and J by 1 base. Per the germline V gene, CDR1 is LNHDA and CDR2 is SQIVND (reference sequence). The CDR3 totals 15 residues. CDR3: CASSIDPGGQETQYF. For the CDR3, the DNA is TGTGCCAGTAGTATCGATCCAGGGGGCCAAGAGACCCAGTACTTC. Using reference TRBV19 and TRBJ2-5 for the parts outside the CDR3, the full variable domain is DGGITQSPKYLFRKEGQNVTLSCEQNLNHDAMYWYRQDPGQGLRLIYYSQIVNDFQKGDIAEGYSVSREKKESFPLTVTSAQKNPTAFYLCASSIDPGGQETQYFGPGTRLLVL.

On this clone itself: Other DNA sequences in the sample encode the same CDR3. The rearrangement joins TRBV9 to TRBJ1-2; possibly TRBD1 for D (5 bases). CDR1 SGDLS and CDR2 YYNGEE come from the germline V gene. The CDR3 has 13 residues. V gave up 4 bases and J gave up 2 bases, with 9 bases separating them. The CDR3, as DNA: TGTGCCAGCAGCCCCGACAGCAACTATGGCTACACCTTC. This codes for CASSPDSNYGYTF.

The chain employs TRBV5-1 and TRBJ1-2, with TRBD1 matching 9 bases. The germline V gene encodes CDR1 SGHRS and CDR2 YFSETQ. V was clipped by 1 base and J by 7 bases; unmatched bases: 8. This CDR3 spans 15 amino acids. CDR3 DNA sequence: TGCGCCAGCAGCTTGCGTCGGGACAGGGCGGGTGGCTACACCTTC. It encodes CASSLRRDRAGGYTF. The variable domain in full, completed from reference TRBV5-1 and TRBJ1-2, reads KAGVTQTPRYLIKTRGQQVTLSCSPISGHRSVSWYQQTPGQGLQFLFEYFSETQRNKGNFPGRFSGRQFSNSRSEMNVSTLELGDSALYLCASSLRRDRAGGYTFGSGTRLTVV.

The rearrangement links TRBV11-2 to TRBJ2-1; D gene uncertain. The germline V gene encodes CDR1 SGHAT and CDR2 FQNNGV. The CDR3 sequence is 14 residues long. The V and J ends lost 1 base and 5 bases respectively, with 9 bases between them. CDR3 residues: CASSLAATHNEQFF. The CDR3, as DNA: TGTGCCAGCAGCTTAGCGGCCACCCACAATGAGCAGTTCTTC.

The genes are TRBV30 and TRBJ2-3, with 13 bases matching TRBD2. The CDR3 is 19 residues long. The V and J ends lost 3 bases and 3 bases, in that order; junction bases with no gene match: 15. Germline V lookup: CDR1 GTSNPN, CDR2 SVGIG (reference sequence). CDR3 in amino acids: CAWRKYWTSGSGGTDTQYF. In DNA, the CDR3 is TGTGCCTGGAGAAAATATTGGACTAGCGGGAGTGGGGGGACAGATACGCAGTATTTT.

The chain combines TRBV4-1 with TRBJ1-3, with a possible D match to TRBD1 (6 bases). This CDR3 region has 16 residues. Trimming removed 0 bases from V and 5 bases from J, with 14 bases in between. Looked up from germline, CDR1 is MGHRA and CDR2 is YSYEKL. CDR3 nucleotide sequence: TGCGCCAGCAGCCAAGATAGGGACACGGTTAGAAACACCATATATTTT. Translation gives CASSQDRDTVRNTIYF.

This chain links TRBV11-2 with TRBJ1-1, with TRBD1 matching over 7 bases. Losses at the gene ends were 4 bases for V and 1 base for J; bases not matched to a gene: 6. The CDR3 sequence is 15 residues long. Germline-derived CDR1 and CDR2 are SGHAT and FQNNGV. This CDR3 is CASSYTGAGNTEAFF. Written as DNA, the CDR3 is TGTGCCAGCAGCTATACAGGGGCCGGGAACACTGAAGCTTTCTTT.

J is TRBJ2-5 and V is TRBV7-2, with D tentatively TRBD1 or TRBD2 (5 bases each). The ends were cut back, 5 bases at V and 6 bases at J, with 16 bases in the middle. There are 14 residues in the CDR3. The V gene's germline CDR1 is SGHTA and CDR2 FQGNSA. The CDR3 DNA reads as TGTGCCAGCAGCCGTTTCGGCAGGGAGAAGACCCAGTACTTC. This encodes CASSRFGREKTQYF.

The chain joins TRBV27 to TRBJ1-5; D is uncertain. V shed 6 bases and J shed 6 bases, with 18 bases lying between them. Germline V gene lookup returns CDR1 MNHEY and CDR2 SMNVEV (reference sequence). The CDR3 contains 15 residues. DNA of the CDR3: TGTGCCAGCAGCCCAGTCGGAGACCGAAGTCAGCCCCAGCATTTT. It codes for CASSPVGDRSQPQHF.

V usage is TRBV7-6 and J usage is TRBJ2-7; D possibly corresponds to TRBD2 (6 bases). This CDR3 has 14 residues. The germline V and J ends were trimmed by 6 bases and 6 bases, with 18 bases remaining between them. Germline-derived CDR1 and CDR2 are SGHVS and FNYEAQ. The CDR3 coding sequence is TGTGCCAGCAGTCCCGGGACTCCCCAAGCCGAGCAGTACTTC. Translating it yields CASSPGTPQAEQYF.

About this clone: Other DNA sequences in the sample encode the same CDR3. This sequence joins TRBV19 and TRBJ2-3; a weak D match, TRBD2 (5 bases). Germline lookup yields CDR1 LNHDA and CDR2 SQIVND (reference sequence). The CDR3 has 13 residues. Trimming shortened V by 8 bases and J by 1 base, and 10 bases separated the two germline ends. The DNA for the CDR3 is TGTGCCAGTCGGGGTAGGGGCACAGATACGCAGTATTTT. This translates into CASRGRGTDTQYF.

This clone was picked up one time. The chain links TRBV28 to TRBJ1-1; the match to TRBD1 covers 8 bases. V was pared by 6 bases and J by 2 bases, with 17 bases of the junction left unmatched. This CDR3 has 18 residues. In germline, CDR1 is MDHEN, CDR2 SYDVKM. In nucleotides, the CDR3 is TGTGCCAGCAGATTCAATGTGGGCAGGGGGCTTCGAAACACTGAAGCTTTCTTT. Its translation is CASRFNVGRGLRNTEAFF.